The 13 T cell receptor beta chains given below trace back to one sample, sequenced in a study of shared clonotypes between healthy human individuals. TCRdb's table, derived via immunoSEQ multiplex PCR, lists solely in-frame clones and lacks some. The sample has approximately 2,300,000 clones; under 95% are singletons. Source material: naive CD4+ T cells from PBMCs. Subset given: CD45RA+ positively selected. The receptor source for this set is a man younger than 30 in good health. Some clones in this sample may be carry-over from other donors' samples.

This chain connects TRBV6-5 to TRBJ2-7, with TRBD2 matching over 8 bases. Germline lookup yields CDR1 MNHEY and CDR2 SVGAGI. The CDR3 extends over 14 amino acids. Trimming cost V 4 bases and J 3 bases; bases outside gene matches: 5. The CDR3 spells CASSSGLAYYEQYF. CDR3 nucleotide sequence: TGTGCCAGCAGTTCCGGACTAGCTTACTACGAGCAGTACTTC.

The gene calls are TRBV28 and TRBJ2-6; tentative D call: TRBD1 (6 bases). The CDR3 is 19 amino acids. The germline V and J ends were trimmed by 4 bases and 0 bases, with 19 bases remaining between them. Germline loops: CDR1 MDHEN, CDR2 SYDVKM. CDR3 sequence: CASSSLRGLDSSGANVLTF. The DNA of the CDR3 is TGTGCCAGCAGTTCTCTTAGGGGGTTAGACAGCTCTGGGGCCAACGTCCTGACTTTC.

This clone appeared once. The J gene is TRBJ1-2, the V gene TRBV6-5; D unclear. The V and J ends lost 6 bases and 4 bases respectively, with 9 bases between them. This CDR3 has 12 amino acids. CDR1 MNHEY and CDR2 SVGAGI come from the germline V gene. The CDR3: CASRGGLYGYTF. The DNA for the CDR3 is TGTGCCAGCAGAGGCGGACTCTATGGCTACACCTTC.

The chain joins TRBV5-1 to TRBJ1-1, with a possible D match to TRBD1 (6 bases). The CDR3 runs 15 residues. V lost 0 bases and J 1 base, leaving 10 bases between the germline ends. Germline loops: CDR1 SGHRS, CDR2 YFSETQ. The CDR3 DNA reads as TGCGCCAGCAGCTTGGCCCCGGGGGCGAACACTGAAGCTTTCTTT. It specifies CASSLAPGANTEAFF.

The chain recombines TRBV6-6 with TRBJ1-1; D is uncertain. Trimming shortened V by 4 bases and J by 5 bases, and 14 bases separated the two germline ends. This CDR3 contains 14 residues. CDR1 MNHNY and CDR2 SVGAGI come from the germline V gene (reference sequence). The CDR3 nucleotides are TGTGCCAGCAGTTCCCCGGCAACGGGGACTGAAGCTTTCTTT. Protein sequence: CASSSPATGTEAFF.

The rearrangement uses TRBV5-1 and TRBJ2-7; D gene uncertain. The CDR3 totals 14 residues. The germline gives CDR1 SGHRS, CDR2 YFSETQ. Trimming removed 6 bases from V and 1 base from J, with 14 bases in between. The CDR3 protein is CASTRLGSSYEQYF. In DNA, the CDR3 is TGCGCCAGCACCCGATTGGGCTCATCCTACGAGCAGTACTTC.

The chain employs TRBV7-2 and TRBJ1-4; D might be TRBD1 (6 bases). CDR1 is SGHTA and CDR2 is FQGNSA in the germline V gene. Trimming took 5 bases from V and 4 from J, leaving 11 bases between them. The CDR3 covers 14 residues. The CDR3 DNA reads TGTGCCAGCAGCCTCAAGGGGGTTAATGAAAAACTGTTTTTT. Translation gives CASSLKGVNEKLFF.

CDR3 sequence (DNA): TGTGCCAGCAGCTTAACTGGGGGGCTCGACGAGCAGTACTTC. Its translation: CASSLTGGLDEQYF. V and J are TRBV7-3 and TRBJ2-7; TRBD1 or TRBD2 may be the D gene (6 bases each). The CDR3 sequence is 14 residues long. Trimming pared 0 bases from V and 5 bases from J, leaving 11 bases between. In germline, CDR1 is SGHTA, CDR2 FQGTGA.

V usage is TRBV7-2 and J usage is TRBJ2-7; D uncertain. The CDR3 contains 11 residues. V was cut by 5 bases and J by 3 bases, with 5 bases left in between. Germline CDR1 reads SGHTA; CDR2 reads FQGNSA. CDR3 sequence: CASSTYYEQYF. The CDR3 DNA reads TGTGCCAGCAGCACCTACTACGAGCAGTACTTC.

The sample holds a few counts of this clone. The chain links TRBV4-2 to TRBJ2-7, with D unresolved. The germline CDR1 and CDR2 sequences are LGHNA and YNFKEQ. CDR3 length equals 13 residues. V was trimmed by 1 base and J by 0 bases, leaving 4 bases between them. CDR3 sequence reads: CASSQGPSYEQYF. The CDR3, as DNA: TGTGCCAGCAGCCAAGGTCCCTCCTACGAGCAGTACTTC.

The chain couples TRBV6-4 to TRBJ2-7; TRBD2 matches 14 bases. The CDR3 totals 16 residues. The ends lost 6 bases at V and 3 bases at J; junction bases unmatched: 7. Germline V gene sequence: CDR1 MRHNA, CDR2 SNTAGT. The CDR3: CASRGTSGRALYEQYF. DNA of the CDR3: TGTGCCAGCAGAGGGACTAGCGGGAGAGCCCTCTACGAGCAGTACTTC.

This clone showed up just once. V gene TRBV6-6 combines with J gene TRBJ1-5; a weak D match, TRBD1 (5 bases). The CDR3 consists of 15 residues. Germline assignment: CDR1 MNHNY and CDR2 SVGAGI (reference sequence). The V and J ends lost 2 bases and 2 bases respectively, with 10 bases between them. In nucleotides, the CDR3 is TGTGCCAGCAGTTACGGGGGTTATGGCAATCAGCCCCAGCATTTT. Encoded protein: CASSYGGYGNQPQHF.

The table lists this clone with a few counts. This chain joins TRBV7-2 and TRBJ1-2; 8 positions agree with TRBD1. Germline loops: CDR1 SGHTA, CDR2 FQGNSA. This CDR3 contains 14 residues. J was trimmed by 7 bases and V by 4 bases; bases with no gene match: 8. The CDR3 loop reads CASSSETGAAGYTF. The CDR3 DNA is TGTGCCAGCAGCTCCGAGACAGGGGCGGCTGGCTACACCTTC.